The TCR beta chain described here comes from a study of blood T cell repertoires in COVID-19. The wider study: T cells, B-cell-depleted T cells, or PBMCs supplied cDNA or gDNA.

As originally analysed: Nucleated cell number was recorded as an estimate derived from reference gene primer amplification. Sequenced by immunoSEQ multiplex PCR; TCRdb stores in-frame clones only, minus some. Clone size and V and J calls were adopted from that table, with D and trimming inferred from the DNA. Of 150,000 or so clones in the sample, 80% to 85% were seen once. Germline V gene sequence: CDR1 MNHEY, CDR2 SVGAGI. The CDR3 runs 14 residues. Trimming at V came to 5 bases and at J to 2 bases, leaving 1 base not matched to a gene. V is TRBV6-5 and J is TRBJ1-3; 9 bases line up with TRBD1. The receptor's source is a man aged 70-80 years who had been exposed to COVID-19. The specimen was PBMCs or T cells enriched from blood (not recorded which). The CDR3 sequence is CASSRQGAGNTIYF. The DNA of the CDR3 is TGTGCCAGCAGTCGACAGGGGGCTGGAAACACCATATATTTT.